The 10 T cell receptor beta chains in this list originate from one sample, sequenced in a study of cytomegalovirus exposure and HLA in healthy donors. With 60 Vbeta and 13 Jbeta primers, the PCR was carried out. Using immunoSEQ multiplex PCR, the repertoire was profiled, and TCRdb retains in-frame clones only, with some absent. The sample has tens of thousands of clones. The specimen sequenced was PBMCs. The receptors were gathered from a man between 18 and 35 years old in good health and CMV-seropositive.

This chain uses TRBV6-1 with TRBJ2-5; possible D gene TRBD1, 6 bases. CDR1 is MNHNS and CDR2 is SASEGT in the germline V gene. The V gene lost 8 bases and the J gene lost 8 bases, with 15 bases spanning the gap. CDR3 length: 12 residues. CDR3: CASQQGPGTQYF. CDR3 nucleotide sequence: TGTGCCAGCCAACAGGGCCCTGGAACCCAGTACTTC.

Comments on this clone: The same CDR3 can be traced to other DNA sequences in this sample. The J gene is TRBJ1-3, the V gene TRBV7-8, with D tentatively TRBD1 (6 bases). Germline CDR1 reads SGHVS; CDR2 reads FQNEAQ. The CDR3 has 16 residues. V lost 2 bases and J lost 0, with 11 bases in between. CDR3 nucleotide sequence: TGTGCCAGCAGCTTATCTCCAGGGGTCTCTGGAAACACCATATATTTT. The encoded protein is CASSLSPGVSGNTIYF.

V usage is TRBV27 and J usage is TRBJ2-7; possible D gene TRBD2, 6 bases. V dropped 2 bases and J dropped 4 bases, with 12 bases sitting between them. Germline loops: CDR1 MNHEY, CDR2 SMNVEV (reference sequence). This CDR3 spans 14 amino acids. CDR3 DNA: TGTGCCAGCAGTTTAGTACGGGAGAGTTACGAGCAGTACTTC. This sequence encodes CASSLVRESYEQYF.

The chain combines TRBV11-2 with TRBJ2-3; D uncertain. CDR3 length: 11 residues. V dropped 4 bases and J dropped 4 bases, with 3 bases sitting between them. The V gene's germline CDR1 is SGHAT and CDR2 FQNNGV. The CDR3, as DNA: TGTGCCAGCAGCTCCTCAGATACGCAGTATTTT. Its translation: CASSSSDTQYF. The whole variable domain, remainder taken from reference TRBV11-2 and TRBJ2-3, is EAGVAQSPRYKIIEKRQSVAFWCNPISGHATLYWYQQILGQGPKLLIQFQNNGVVDDSQLPKDRFSAERLKGVDSTLKIQPAKLEDSAVYLCASSSSDTQYFGPGTRLTVL.

V is TRBV2 and J is TRBJ2-5; TRBD1 matches at 8 bases. The trim removed 7 bases at V and 6 bases at J, leaving 7 bases unmatched. CDR1 SNHLY and CDR2 FYNNEI come from the germline V gene. CDR3 length: 13 residues. The CDR3 region has the DNA TGTGCCAGCACCCCGGACAGGGAGCAGACCCAGTACTTC. Translated, it gives CASTPDREQTQYF.

The CDR3 region is CASSLTGSDTGELFF. The CDR3 DNA follows: TGTGCCAGCAGTCTGACAGGGTCGGACACCGGGGAGCTGTTTTTT. The chain carries TRBV27 and TRBJ2-2; TRBD1 matches at 7 bases. V shed 5 bases, J shed 3 bases, and the junction held 6 bases outside the gene matches. The CDR3 sequence is 15 residues long. Germline V CDR1 and CDR2: MNHEY, SMNVEV (reference sequence).

For this clone: The identical CDR3 is also encoded by other nucleotide sequences in the sample. V is TRBV29-1 and J is TRBJ1-1; 7 nucleotides line up with TRBD1. Losses at the gene ends were 5 bases for V and 5 bases for J; bases not matched to a gene: 11. The CDR3 is made up of 14 amino acids. Germline V gives CDR1 SQVTM, CDR2 ANQGSEA. CDR3 sequence (DNA): TGCAGCGTTTCGACAGGGACATCGAGGACTGAAGCTTTCTTT. Its translation: CSVSTGTSRTEAFF.

This chain links TRBV27 with TRBJ2-1; D is possibly TRBD2 (5 bases). This CDR3 has 15 amino acids. Germline V gene lookup returns CDR1 MNHEY and CDR2 SMNVEV (reference sequence). The germline V and J ends were trimmed by 10 bases and 7 bases, with 23 bases remaining between them. The CDR3 bases are TGTGCCACCAACTTCGGTCTACCGGGCGGGAATGAGCAGTTCTTC. It encodes CATNFGLPGGNEQFF.

A note on this clone: Other nucleotide sequences from this sample produce the same CDR3. The CDR3 bases are TGTGCCAGCGGACTAGCGGGCTACGAGCAGTACTTC. This codes for CASGLAGYEQYF. The rearrangement uses TRBV6-1 and TRBJ2-7; 11 bases map to TRBD2. CDR1 is MNHNS, CDR2 SASEGT, per germline. The V and J ends lost 8 bases and 3 bases, in that order; junction bases with no gene match: 0. CDR3 length: 12 amino acids.

This chain links TRBV6-1 with TRBJ2-3; the match to TRBD2 covers 7 bases. J lost 0 bases, V lost 2 bases, and 8 bases had no gene match. From germline, CDR1 is MNHNS and CDR2 SASEGT. This CDR3 has 17 amino acids. CDR3 sequence: CASSEHVWGGSTDTQYF. CDR3 sequence (DNA): TGTGCCAGCAGTGAACACGTCTGGGGGGGGAGCACAGATACGCAGTATTTT.